The 19 T cell receptor beta chains presented below share a single source sample, sequenced in a study of T-cell memory formation after mild COVID-19. TCRdb fed the 5' RACE reads into MiXCR, producing one record per CDR3 protein. The sample has about 340,000 distinct CDR3 sequences, 15% to 20% seen once. The sequenced material came from PBMCs or a T cell subset sorted from them (not recorded which). Receptor source: a man younger than 35 who had mild COVID-19 (a few samples of this study predate the infection). Cell type and time point are not known.

The rearrangement uses TRBV5-6 and TRBJ1-1, with no clear D. Germline V gives CDR1 SGHDT, CDR2 YYEEEE. Trimming took 0 bases from V and 7 from J, leaving 7 bases between them. There are 12 residues in the CDR3. The CDR3 bases are TGTGCCAGCAGCTTGGGATTAGGTGAAGCTTTCTTT. Residues: CASSLGLGEAFF.

This clonotype appeared a few times. The chain joins TRBV7-3 to TRBJ2-5; perhaps TRBD1 as D (6 bases). CDR3 length: 15 residues. Trimming removed 2 bases from V and 1 base from J, with 11 bases in between. Germline V gene lookup returns CDR1 SGHTA and CDR2 FQGTGA. The CDR3 sequence is CASSLSGTSQETQYF. For the CDR3, the DNA is TGTGCCAGCAGCTTATCCGGGACAAGCCAAGAGACCCAGTACTTC.

This rearrangement joins TRBV20-1 to TRBJ2-5; possible D gene TRBD1, 5 bases. The V end lost 6 bases, the J end lost 4 bases, and 18 bases lay between the germline ends. The CDR3 covers 14 residues. Germline CDR1 and CDR2: DFQATT and SNEGSKA (reference sequence). The CDR3 coding sequence is TGCAGTGCGGAGAGGTCTTTTAGGGGAGAGACCCAGTACTTC. Protein product: CSAERSFRGETQYF.

This clonotype was observed a few times. The rearrangement links TRBV5-1 to TRBJ2-2; a weak D match, TRBD1 (5 bases). The CDR3 totals 13 residues. Germline assignment: CDR1 SGHRS and CDR2 YFSETQ. Trimming shortened V by 0 bases and J by 6 bases, and 6 bases separated the two germline ends. CDR3 sequence: CASSLGRAGELFF. The CDR3 nucleotides read TGCGCCAGCAGCTTGGGCAGGGCCGGGGAGCTGTTTTTT.

This sequence joins TRBV5-1 and TRBJ2-7; no clear D gene. Germline-derived CDR1 and CDR2 are SGHRS and YFSETQ. The CDR3 runs 12 residues. Deletions cut 1 base from V and 2 bases from J, with 4 bases between. The CDR3 is CASSLFPYEQYF. DNA of the CDR3: TGCGCCAGCAGCTTGTTTCCCTACGAGCAGTACTTC.

The chain combines TRBV6-2 or TRBV6-3 with TRBJ2-2; 8 nucleotides match TRBD1. J lost 3 bases, V lost 2 bases, and 2 bases had no gene match. Germline V CDR1 and CDR2: MNHEY, SVGEGT. The CDR3 runs 15 residues. Here the CDR3 reads CASSYDRGYTGELFF. As DNA, the CDR3 is TGTGCCAGCAGTTACGACAGGGGATACACCGGGGAGCTGTTTTTT.

The J gene is TRBJ1-5, the V gene TRBV2, with D possibly matching TRBD1 (5 bases). This CDR3 is 12 amino acids long. Germline CDR1 reads SNHLY; CDR2 reads FYNNEI. V was cut by 6 bases and J by 11 bases, with 14 bases left in between. The CDR3 DNA follows: TGTGCCAGCAGACAGGAGGGTAGAACCCAGCATTTT. Translated: CASRQEGRTQHF.

The chain couples TRBV12-3 or TRBV12-4 to TRBJ2-2; D uncertain. The ends were cut back, 4 bases at V and 6 bases at J, with 15 bases in the middle. The CDR3 loop spans 15 amino acids. As DNA, the CDR3 is TGTGCCAGCAGTTCAAGAACTACGGTTGCCGGGGAGCTGTTTTTT. This codes for CASSSRTTVAGELFF.

This clonotype was counted between two and nine times. The genes are TRBV28 and TRBJ2-7, with D unresolved. This CDR3 region has 12 residues. CDR1 MDHEN and CDR2 SYDVKM come from the germline V gene. Trimming pared 4 bases from V and 2 bases from J, leaving 6 bases between. The CDR3 spells CASSSGTYEQYV. Written as DNA, the CDR3 is TGTGCCAGCAGTTCTGGGACCTACGAGCAGTACGTC.

This clonotype was recorded at least ten times. The CDR3 coding sequence is TGCAGCGTTTGGACGGGCCAAGAGACCCAGTACTTC. It yields the protein CSVWTGQETQYF. The chain combines TRBV29-1 with TRBJ2-5; no firm D call. CDR1 and CDR2 (germline): SQVTM, ANQGSEA. The CDR3 is 12 amino acids. Trimming cost V 5 bases and J 1 base, with 8 bases left between them.

This clonotype appeared a single time. The chain joins TRBV30 to TRBJ2-7, with D possibly TRBD2 on 7 matching bases. Germline V CDR1 and CDR2: GTSNPN, SVGIG (reference sequence). The CDR3 runs 13 residues. Trimming shortened V by 2 bases and J by 6 bases, and 14 bases separated the two germline ends. The CDR3 protein is CAWSRGGGPEQYF. The DNA for the CDR3 is TGTGCCTGGAGTAGAGGGGGGGGCCCCGAGCAGTACTTC.

This clonotype was counted between two and nine times. The rearrangement uses TRBV19 and TRBJ2-3, with a possible D match to TRBD1 (6 bases). Between the trimmed V and J ends, which lost 4 bases and 0 bases, there was a span of 20 bases. Germline CDR1 is LNHDA and CDR2 is SQIVND (reference sequence). The CDR3 totals 18 residues. The CDR3 coding sequence is TGTGCCAGTAGTACAAGTGCACTAAGGGGGACCAGCACAGATACGCAGTATTTT. Translated: CASSTSALRGTSTDTQYF.

The sample holds many counts of this clonotype. V is TRBV5-1 and J is TRBJ2-7; D possibly corresponds to TRBD2 (6 bases). V was trimmed by 2 bases and J by 3 bases, leaving 12 bases between them. The CDR3 is 14 residues long. Germline V lookup: CDR1 SGHRS, CDR2 YFSETQ. CDR3 coding DNA: TGCGCCAGCAGCTTCGGGGGTGATCTCTACGAGCAGTACGTC. This encodes CASSFGGDLYEQYV.

Only one count was recorded for this clonotype. The gene calls are TRBV3-1 and TRBJ1-1; 8 nucleotides align to TRBD1. CDR3 size: 15 residues. V lost 3 bases to trimming and J lost 6 bases; unmatched junction nucleotides: 9. Germline loops: CDR1 LGHDT, CDR2 YNNKEL (reference sequence). The DNA for the CDR3 is TGTGCCAGCAGCCACGACGGACAGGGTCGATCTGAAGCTTTCTTT. This encodes CASSHDGQGRSEAFF.

The chain is built from TRBV5-1 and TRBJ1-2, with D possibly being TRBD1 (5 bases). The CDR3 runs to 14 residues. The germline gives CDR1 SGHRS, CDR2 YFSETQ. V was shortened by 1 base and J by 2 bases, with 9 bases between the two germline ends. CDR3 residues: CASSLTTENYGYTF. As DNA, the CDR3 is TGCGCCAGCAGCTTGACGACAGAGAACTATGGCTACACCTTC.

The CDR3 DNA follows: TGTGCCAGCAGCTTAGCGCGTCTGGGGCTGACTAGCACAGATACGCAGTATTTT. Translating it yields CASSLARLGLTSTDTQYF. The chain has TRBV7-9 and TRBJ2-3; D possibly corresponds to TRBD1 (5 bases). V gave up 0 bases and J gave up 0 bases, with 16 bases separating them. The CDR3 is made up of 18 amino acids. The germline gives CDR1 SEHNR, CDR2 FQNEAQ (reference sequence).

The V call is TRBV7-6, the J call TRBJ2-6; perhaps TRBD2 as D (5 bases). CDR1 and CDR2 from the germline V gene are SGHVS and FNYEAQ. This CDR3 has 17 amino acids. The V gene lost 5 bases and the J gene lost 1 base, with 15 bases spanning the gap. This chain's CDR3 is CASSPGRRESGANVLTF. The CDR3 DNA sequence: TGTGCCAGCAGCCCCGGACGTCGGGAATCTGGGGCCAACGTCCTGACTTTC.

Many counts were recorded for this clonotype. The chain joins TRBV4-3 to TRBJ1-6, with D tentatively TRBD1 (5 bases). The CDR3 loop spans 15 amino acids. Deletions cut 4 bases from V and 8 bases from J, with 15 bases between. The germline V gene encodes CDR1 LGHNA and CDR2 YSLEER. CDR3 loop: CASSLGAALDSPLHF. The CDR3, as DNA: TGCGCCAGCAGCCTCGGGGCAGCCCTTGATTCACCCCTCCACTTT.

This clonotype showed up many times. J is TRBJ2-7 and V is TRBV7-2; D ambiguous. Trimming left V 3 bases short and J 1 base short, with 7 bases between. The germline gives CDR1 SGHTA, CDR2 FQGNSA. CDR3 size: 13 residues. The CDR3 loop reads CASSFTSSYEQYV. The DNA for the CDR3 is TGTGCCAGCAGCTTTACCTCATCCTACGAGCAGTACGTC.